Detailed here is one T cell receptor (beta chain). Its antigen is as yet unknown. The J segment lost 8 bases and the V segment lost 5 bases, leaving 7 bases of the junction unmatched. Germline V gene lookup returns CDR1 MNHNY and CDR2 SVGAGI (reference sequence). The CDR3 spans 13 residues. These data come from a study of beta chain features in type 1 diabetes. The collection from each donor was one heparinised blood draw averaging approximately 110 mL. Study-wide results and limits: Within each of all four CD4+ subsets, Type 1 diabetes patients had TCRB CDR3s that were moderately but significantly shorter.

Investigators reverse transcribed all isolated RNA, so they sequenced expressed TCRB transcripts. Data came from immunoSEQ multiplex PCR; TCRdb stores just in-frame clones and leaves some out. This sample carries nearly 700,000 clones, over 10% of them seen once, and the ten largest clones take 0.022%. The sample consisted of naive CD4+ T cells from blood. The sequence was obtained from a man between 18 and 35 years old with type 1 diabetes. The chain uses TRBV6-6 and TRBJ1-2, with 8 bases identical to TRBD1. The CDR3 loop reads CASSPDRAWGYTF. The CDR3 bases are TGTGCCAGCAGTCCGGACAGGGCTTGGGGCTACACCTTC.